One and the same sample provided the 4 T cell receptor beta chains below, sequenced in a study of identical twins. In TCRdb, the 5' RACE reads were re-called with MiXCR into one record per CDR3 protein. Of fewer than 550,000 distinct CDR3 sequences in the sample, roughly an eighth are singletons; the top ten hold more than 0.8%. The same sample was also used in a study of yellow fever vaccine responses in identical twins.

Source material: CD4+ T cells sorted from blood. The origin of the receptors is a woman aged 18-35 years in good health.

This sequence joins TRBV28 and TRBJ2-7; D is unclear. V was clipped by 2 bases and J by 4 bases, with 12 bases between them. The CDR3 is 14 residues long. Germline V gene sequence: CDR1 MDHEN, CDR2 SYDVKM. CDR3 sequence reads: CASSLPGPLYEQYF. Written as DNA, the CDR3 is TGTGCCAGCAGTTTACCCGGACCACTTTACGAGCAGTACTTC.

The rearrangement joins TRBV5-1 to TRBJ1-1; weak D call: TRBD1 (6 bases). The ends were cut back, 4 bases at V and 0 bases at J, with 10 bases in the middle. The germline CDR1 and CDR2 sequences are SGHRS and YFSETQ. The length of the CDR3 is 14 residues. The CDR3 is CASSTGQMNTEAFF. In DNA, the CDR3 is TGCGCCAGCAGCACGGGACAAATGAACACTGAAGCTTTCTTT.

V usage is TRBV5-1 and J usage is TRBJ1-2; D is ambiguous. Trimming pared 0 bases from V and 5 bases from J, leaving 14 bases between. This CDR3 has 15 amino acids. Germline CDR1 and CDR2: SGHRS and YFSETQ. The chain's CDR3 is CASSLAVEKGYGYTF. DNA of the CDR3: TGCGCCAGCAGCTTGGCCGTTGAAAAGGGATATGGCTACACCTTC.

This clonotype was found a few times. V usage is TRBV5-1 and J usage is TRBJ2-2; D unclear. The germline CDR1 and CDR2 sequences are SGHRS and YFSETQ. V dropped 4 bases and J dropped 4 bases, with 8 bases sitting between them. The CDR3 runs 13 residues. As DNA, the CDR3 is TGCGCCAGCAGCCAAACGCTCACCGGGGAGCTGTTTTTT. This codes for CASSQTLTGELFF.